This T cell receptor (beta chain) was identified in a study of blood T cell repertoires in COVID-19 (dated by TCRdb to the early 2020s). About the full investigation: Collaborator samples came from the United States, Italy and Spain and covered acute and convalescent phases of COVID-19. The material from the prospective study consisted of cDNA or gDNA derived from T cells, B-cell-depleted T cells, or PBMCs. Deeply sampled blood TCRbeta repertoires from subjects exposed to, actively infected with, or recovered from COVID-19 were included in the dataset. The repertoires were made available in a free public database intended to serve as a resource for research on the immune response to SARS-CoV-2. The samples were drawn from the first 160 participants of the ongoing ImmuneRACE study and from 1,254 subjects provided by 6 global collaborators. Nearly every sample came with metadata listing a de-identified subject ID, COVID-19 status, age in years and sex. Where available, HLA class I and class II types were taken from metadata supplied by the sample provider and were not determined by assay-based typing.

Concerning this clone: No cognate antigen has been identified for it. No base quality information exists; no much larger clone differs at one position.

The collaborating institutions used their own protocols to collect whole blood in K2EDTA tubes. For TCRbeta analysis, collaborators shipped samples as frozen whole blood, isolated PBMCs, or DNA extracted from either of those sample types. What the research found in general, with its limitations: The amount of clinical and demographic metadata varied by source and participant and was provided uncurated.

From the cysteine up to the phenylalanine, the CDR3 has a length of 16 residues. Only the CDR3 portion is preserved as DNA: 48 bases, with reading frame beginning at the first base. As encoded in the germline V gene (reference sequence), CDR1 is SGHNT while CDR2 is YYREEE. V is cut by 2 bases and J by 4 bases, and the space between the germline ends is 18 bases. TCRbeta CDR3 regions were amplified from genomic DNA by means of the immunoSEQ Assay, a bias-controlled multiplex PCR. In the paper's pipeline: Nucleated cell counts per sample were estimated from amplification of reference gene primers within the assay. To quantify the absolute abundance of each unique TCRbeta CDR3 rearrangement, sequence reads were collapsed and filtered. For each sample, productive Simpson clonality was calculated as the square root of Simpson's diversity index across productive rearrangements. The clones in this table, taken by TCRdb from immuneACCESS, are in-frame only. Not every clone is retained; where verified, under half of the shortfall comes from an unresolved V gene, and the cause of the rest is unknown. V, J and clone size are taken as reported in that table, and D and trimming were inferred from the DNA itself. The sample yields about 230,000 clones; 65% to 85% were counted once. The ten largest clones capture approximately 8.7% of the sample.

The source of this sequence is a woman over 75 with acute or convalescent COVID-19. The sequence links TRBV5-4 to TRBJ1-2; TRBD1 is a possible D gene, resting on 6 matching bases. Sample: peripheral blood. The DNA is as follows: TGTGCCAGCAGCTTACCCCCCGGGGGGCTAGGCTATGGCTACACCTTC. It specifies CASSLPPGGLGYGYTF. The CDR3, completed at both ends by the reference TRBV5-4 and TRBJ1-2 genes, gives the full variable domain ETGVTQSPTHLIKTRGQQVTLRCSSQSGHNTVSWYQQALGQGPQFIFQYYREEENGRGNFPPRFSGLQFPNYSSELNVNALELDDSALYLCASSLPPGGLGYGYTFGSGTRLTVV.